The 3 T cell receptor beta chains presented below share a single source sample, sequenced in a study of blood T cell repertoires in COVID-19. TCRdb keeps only in-frame clones here, not all; method: immunoSEQ multiplex PCR. Among 200,000 to 250,000 clones listed, less than 85% were seen once. The specimen sequenced was PBMCs or T cells enriched from blood (not recorded which). These receptors originate from a man aged 60 to 69 who had recovered from COVID-19.

The V gene is TRBV15, the J gene TRBJ1-4; weak D call: TRBD1 (6 bases). The V end was cut by 2 bases, the J end by 6 bases, with 16 bases between. The germline V gene has CDR1 LNHNV and CDR2 YYDKDF (reference sequence). The CDR3 consists of 16 residues. CDR3 in DNA: TGTGCCACCAGCAGACGCAGGGGCAGAACAGATGAAAAACTGTTTTTT. Its protein product is CATSRRRGRTDEKLFF. Drawing the rest from reference TRBV15 and TRBJ1-4, the complete variable domain is DAMVIQNPRYQVTQFGKPVTLSCSQTLNHNVMYWYQQKSSQAPKLLFHYYDKDFNNEADTPDNFQSRRPNTSFCFLDIRSPGLGDTAMYLCATSRRRGRTDEKLFFGSGTQLSVL.

The chain links TRBV4-2 to TRBJ2-5; 11 bases map to TRBD1. The CDR3 has 14 amino acids. J gave up 4 bases and V 6 bases, and 4 bases lay outside the gene matches. Germline CDR1 and CDR2: LGHNA and YNFKEQ. The CDR3 protein is CASRGDRGAETQYF. CDR3 nucleotides: TGTGCCAGCAGGGGGGACAGGGGGGCAGAGACCCAGTACTTC.

The V call is TRBV7-9, the J call TRBJ2-5; D might be TRBD2 (7 bases). Germline CDR1 reads SEHNR; CDR2 reads FQNEAQ (reference sequence). The length of the CDR3 is 14 residues. V lost 5 bases to trimming and J lost 5 bases, with 15 bases between them. The CDR3 nucleotides are TGTGCCAGCAGCCGCGGGGGCCCCTGGGAGACCCAGTACTTC. As protein: CASSRGGPWETQYF.